This TCR beta chain derives from a study of blood T cell repertoires in COVID-19. The V gene's germline CDR1 is SNHLY and CDR2 FYNNEI. The CDR3 covers 13 residues. Trimming took 10 bases from V and 1 from J, leaving 13 bases between them. Participants' reported clinical history set cohort assignment. Here immunoSEQ multiplex PCR was the method, and the copy in TCRdb shows in-frame clones only, minus some. This table holds 200,000 or so clones, approximately 88% found once. Sequencing used PBMCs or T cells enriched from blood (not recorded which). The chain is built from TRBV2 and TRBJ1-2, with D possibly TRBD1 on 5 matching bases. This TCR was sampled from a woman between 35 and 50 years old with acute COVID-19. The CDR3 bases are TGTGCCACCCGACAGACCTTTAACTATGGCTACACCTTC. This gives the protein CATRQTFNYGYTF.